Listed below are T cell receptor beta chains from one sample, sequenced in a study of T cells expressing NK-cell markers. TCRdb reprocessed the 5' RACE reads and reports one entry per CDR3 protein, with no DNA. This sample contains over 150,000 distinct CDR3 sequences. The specimen sequenced was blood T cells: a sorted CD56 or NKG2C T cell subset, CD4+ or CD8+ T cells, or bulk PBMC T cells (not recorded which). The origin of the receptors is a woman between 50 and 59 years old in good health. Both conserved end residues are part of each CDR3. Each record gives: V gene, J gene, CDR3 protein.

v_call: TRBV5-1
j_call: TRBJ2-7
cdr3_aa: CASSSEGVWEQYF

v_call: TRBV29-1
j_call: TRBJ2-3
cdr3_aa: CSVRKGEITDTQYF

v_call: TRBV2
j_call: TRBJ1-1
cdr3_aa: CAISGTGERSVTEAFF

v_call: TRBV27
j_call: TRBJ2-1
cdr3_aa: CASSFSGNNNEQFF

v_call: TRBV19
j_call: TRBJ1-2
cdr3_aa: CASSPQGALSGYTF

v_call: TRBV9
j_call: TRBJ2-6
cdr3_aa: CASSATSGANVLTF

v_call: TRBV6-2/TRBV6-3
j_call: TRBJ1-5
cdr3_aa: CASGKTVVGNQPQHF

v_call: TRBV12-3/TRBV12-4
j_call: TRBJ2-5
cdr3_aa: CASSLGQGLWETQYF

v_call: TRBV6-5
j_call: TRBJ2-7
cdr3_aa: CASSYGGGISYEQYF

v_call: TRBV12-3/TRBV12-4
j_call: TRBJ2-2
cdr3_aa: CASSLPGDFTGELFF

v_call: TRBV5-6
j_call: TRBJ1-1
cdr3_aa: CASSSGGVTFF